This T cell receptor (beta chain) emerged from a study of blood T cell repertoires in COVID-19 (dated by TCRdb to between 2020 and 2021). The study in broad terms: Collaborator samples came from the United States, Italy and Spain and covered acute and convalescent phases of COVID-19. The prospective study material was composed of cDNA or gDNA derived from T cells, B-cell-depleted T cells, or PBMCs. The dataset comprised deeply sampled blood TCRbeta repertoires from subjects exposed to, actively infected with, or recovered from COVID-19. A freely available public database, intended as a resource for researchers studying the immune response to SARS-CoV-2, is where the repertoires were released. The samples were drawn from the first 160 participants of the ongoing ImmuneRACE study and from more than 1,000 subjects provided by 6 global collaborators. A de-identified subject ID, COVID-19 status, age in years and sex were almost always included in the sample metadata. Where available, HLA class I and class II types were obtained from metadata supplied by the sample provider rather than from assay-based typing. On the study overall, not on this receptor specifically: How much clinical and demographic metadata was included differed by source and by participant, and the metadata was provided uncurated.

Whole blood was collected in K2EDTA tubes by collaborating institutions according to the institutions' own protocols. For TCRbeta analysis, collaborators shipped samples as frozen whole blood, isolated PBMCs, or DNA extracted from either of those sample types. The immunoSEQ Assay, a bias-controlled multiplex PCR, was used to amplify TCRbeta CDR3 regions from genomic DNA. The published analysis was carried out like this. Nucleated cell counts per sample were estimated from amplification of reference gene primers within the assay. To quantify the absolute abundance of each unique TCRbeta CDR3 rearrangement, sequence reads were collapsed and filtered. For each sample, productive Simpson clonality was calculated as the square root of Simpson's diversity index over productive rearrangements. In its TCRdb copy, this immuneACCESS table keeps in-frame sequences only and misses some clones. Where compared with another copy, unresolved V genes explain less than half of these, and the others have no known cause. The V and J calls and clone size are taken from that table; D and trimming were inferred from the DNA. This sample holds approximately 220,000 clones; around 86% were observed only once. Of the sample, almost 4.5% falls within the top ten clones.

Trimming at the junction amounts to 0 bases on V and 3 bases on J, and the germline ends lie 15 bases apart. As encoded in the germline V gene (reference sequence), CDR1 is GTSNPN while CDR2 is SVGIG. There are 15 amino acids in the CDR3, from cysteine to phenylalanine inclusive. The entry retains the CDR3 DNA only, 45 bases that are in frame from base 1. As regards this clone: The antigen this receptor binds is unknown. Per-base quality was not reported, and no clone a single base away is much larger than it.

Sequencing was performed on peripheral blood. The TCR was taken from a man aged 45 to 65 with acute or convalescent COVID-19. This chain is built from TRBV30 and TRBJ2-7; a tentative D call is TRBD1 (7 bases match). The CDR3 loop reads CAWSVAGRGVYEQYF. In nucleotides, the sequence is TGTGCCTGGAGTGTCGCGGGCAGGGGGGTCTACGAGCAGTACTTC.